These 7 T cell receptor beta chains came from one sample sequenced in a study of shared clonotypes between healthy human individuals (dated by TCRdb to 2020 to 2022). For the CD8 naive samples, CD45RO-negative cells were positively selected for CCR7, yielding a CD45RA+CCR7+ population from which TemRA cells were excluded. Receptor amplification or capture employed the immunoSEQ multiplex PCR assay. As stored in TCRdb, this immuneACCESS dataset retains in-frame rearrangements with V and J assigned. A fraction of the clones does not appear; measured against another copy, unresolved V genes explain less than half of the discrepancy, and the remainder lacks a known reason. The table for this sample lists around 2,000,000 clones; about 94% of them were counted only once. Around 1.2% of the sample is taken by the ten largest. The sequenced sample consisted of naive CD8+ T cells sorted from blood. The cell subset or site label, as the study defines it: CD45RA+CCR7+. These receptors were obtained from a young man in good health.

This rearrangement joins TRBV27 to TRBJ2-5, with 7 bases aligning to TRBD2. This CDR3 spans 15 amino acids. V trimming: 6 bases; J trimming: 4 bases; junction bases outside the gene matches: 11. Germline-derived CDR1 and CDR2 are MNHEY and SMNVEV (reference sequence). As DNA, the CDR3 is TGTGCCAGCAGCCCCGACCTAGCGGCCCGAGAGACCCAGTACTTC. Translated, it gives CASSPDLAARETQYF.

The chain couples TRBV12-5 to TRBJ2-1; the match to TRBD2 covers 7 bases. This CDR3 contains 15 residues. Germline trimming cut 6 bases from V and 4 bases from J; bases unmatched to any gene: 9. From germline, CDR1 is LGHNT and CDR2 FRNRAP. The CDR3 coding sequence is TGTGCTAGTGGCCCATCTAGCGGAGCGTACAATGAGCAGTTCTTC. Translation: CASGPSSGAYNEQFF.

The chain couples TRBV7-6 to TRBJ2-1; D might be TRBD1 or TRBD2, each matching 5 bases. The CDR3 sequence is 16 residues long. Trimming stripped 1 base from V and 8 bases from J, with 18 bases between. Per the germline V gene, CDR1 is SGHVS and CDR2 is FNYEAQ. The CDR3 region is CASSLEPGTAGDEQFF. The CDR3 DNA sequence: TGTGCCAGCAGCTTAGAGCCGGGGACGGCTGGGGATGAGCAGTTCTTC.

The sample holds one count of this clone. This chain links TRBV4-3 with TRBJ2-3; 8 bases map to TRBD1. V dropped 5 bases and J dropped 4; count of bases not matched to a gene: 5. Germline V CDR1 and CDR2: LGHNA, YSLEER. This CDR3 is 14 amino acids long. In nucleotides, the CDR3 is TGCGCCAGCAGCGACAGGGGTGGCGCAGATACGCAGTATTTT. It translates to CASSDRGGADTQYF.

The sample holds a few counts of this clone. J is TRBJ1-6 and V is TRBV5-4; D gene unclear. The V gene lost 2 bases and the J gene lost 6 bases, with 9 bases spanning the gap. The CDR3 covers 14 residues. Germline CDR1 is SGHNT and CDR2 is YYREEE (reference sequence). CDR3 in amino acids: CASSFGEPNSPLHF. DNA for the CDR3: TGTGCCAGCAGCTTCGGGGAACCTAATTCACCCCTCCACTTT.

The chain joins TRBV25-1 to TRBJ2-5; a possible D gene is TRBD1 (5 bases). The germline CDR1 and CDR2 sequences are MGHDK and SYGVNS. V was shortened by 0 bases and J by 5 bases, with 10 bases between the two germline ends. This CDR3 is 14 amino acids long. The CDR3 here is CASSEYENRETQYF. The DNA of the CDR3 is TGTGCCAGCAGTGAATACGAGAACAGGGAGACCCAGTACTTC. The whole variable domain, remainder taken from reference TRBV25-1 and TRBJ2-5, is EADIYQTPRYLVIGTGKKITLECSQTMGHDKMYWYQQDPGMELHLIHYSYGVNSTEKGDLSSESTVSRIRTEHFPLTLESARPSHTSQYLCASSEYENRETQYFGPGTRLLVL.

The chain recombines TRBV6-1 with TRBJ1-5, with 7 bases fitting TRBD1. The CDR3 contains 14 residues. J was trimmed by 4 bases and V by 5 bases; bases with no gene match: 5. Germline CDR1 and CDR2: MNHNS and SASEGT. The CDR3 spells CASSWDSQNQPQHF. The CDR3 nucleotides read TGTGCCAGCAGTTGGGACAGCCAAAATCAGCCCCAGCATTTT.